This passage covers 17 T cell receptor beta chains from one sample sequenced in a study of multiple sclerosis patients with progressive multifocal leukoencephalopathy (dated by TCRdb to between 2018 and 2021). The library was prepared using the immunoSEQ multiplex PCR assay. Entries here come from immuneACCESS through TCRdb and include only in-frame sequences with V and J called. Some clones fail to appear in such tables; in the studies checked, an unresolved V gene covers under half of the shortfall, and the cause of the remainder is unknown. The sample table shows fewer than 40,000 clones, and roughly 87% are seen once. The ten top clones hold about 5.7% of the sample. Per the publication, the time point label means: time of PML onset. In the paper's terms, the treatment or condition label means: on natalizumab therapy at sampling. The specimen comprised PBMCs, sampled from a patient treated with natalizumab. Receptors were obtained from a woman aged 40-49 years with progressive multifocal leukoencephalopathy.

This chain joins TRBV28 and TRBJ1-2, with 9 positions matching TRBD1. From germline, CDR1 is MDHEN and CDR2 SYDVKM. With V trimmed by 3 bases and J by 7 bases, 3 bases remained unmatched. This CDR3 region has 13 residues. The CDR3: CASSFRDRAGYTF. The CDR3 nucleotides read TGTGCCAGCAGTTTTCGGGACAGGGCTGGCTACACCTTC.

The rearrangement uses TRBV30 and TRBJ2-3; D unresolved. The CDR3 loop spans 13 amino acids. V was pared by 3 bases and J by 2 bases, with 9 bases between. Germline V gene lookup returns CDR1 GTSNPN and CDR2 SVGIG (reference sequence). The CDR3 nucleotides read TGTGCCTGGAGCCGTGACGACACAGATACGCAGTATTTT. Amino acids: CAWSRDDTDTQYF.

This rearrangement joins TRBV4-2 to TRBJ2-1; D call uncertain. V was clipped by 0 bases and J by 7 bases, with 16 bases between them. This CDR3 has 16 residues. Germline values: CDR1 LGHNA, CDR2 YNFKEQ. In DNA form, the CDR3 reads TGTGCCAGCAGCCAAGATTTGGCCGGCCCCCCGAATGAGCAGTTCTTC. Its translation is CASSQDLAGPPNEQFF.

The gene calls are TRBV19 and TRBJ1-1, with D perhaps matching TRBD1 (6 bases). Germline values: CDR1 LNHDA, CDR2 SQIVND (reference sequence). Trimming cost V 3 bases and J 5 bases, with 10 bases left between them. The CDR3 totals 13 residues. CDR3 DNA: TGTGCCAGTAGTATGGGGGCGGTGACTGAAGCTTTCTTT. It translates to CASSMGAVTEAFF.

The chain recombines TRBV29-1 with TRBJ2-5, with D uncertain. The DNA end is a closer match to TRBJ2-7, so the J assignment may be wrong. The length of the CDR3 is 11 residues. Germline values: CDR1 SQVTM, CDR2 ANQGSEA. CDR3: CSVEGGYEQYF. The CDR3 nucleotides are TGCAGCGTTGAAGGGGGATACGAGCAGTACTTC.

The chain combines TRBV6-1 with TRBJ2-5, with TRBD2 as a possible D gene (5 bases). The CDR3 extends over 14 amino acids. CDR1 MNHNS and CDR2 SASEGT come from the germline V gene. V dropped 5 bases and J dropped 1 base, with 11 bases sitting between them. CDR3 sequence: CASSKLDVQETQYF. The CDR3 DNA follows: TGTGCCAGCAGTAAACTAGACGTCCAAGAGACCCAGTACTTC.

This sequence joins TRBV10-1 and TRBJ2-2, with 9 bases fitting TRBD2. The CDR3 totals 15 residues. J gave up 4 bases and V 8 bases, and 8 bases lay outside the gene matches. Germline CDR1 WNHNN, CDR2 SYGVQD (reference sequence). The CDR3 nucleotides read TGCGCCAGCGGCCGGGCGGGAGGGTCCACCGGGGAGCTGTTTTTT. This codes for CASGRAGGSTGELFF.

This chain connects TRBV28 to TRBJ2-5, with 8 bases that match TRBD2. V shed 6 bases, J shed 2 bases, and the junction held 8 bases outside the gene matches. CDR1 and CDR2 (germline): MDHEN, SYDVKM. The CDR3 loop spans 15 amino acids. The CDR3 DNA reads TGTGCCAGCAGGCGGGGGGCGGGACGGCAAGAGACCCAGTACTTC. Translation gives CASRRGAGRQETQYF.

This rearrangement joins TRBV27 to TRBJ2-5; 11 bases agree with TRBD2. Germline trimming cut 3 bases from V and 5 bases from J; bases unmatched to any gene: 14. The CDR3 is made up of 18 amino acids. Per germline, CDR1 MNHEY and CDR2 SMNVEV (reference sequence). CDR3 DNA: TGTGCCAGCAGTTTGAATGAGGGTAGCGGGGGGGCCGAGGAGACCCAGTACTTC. It translates to CASSLNEGSGGAEETQYF.

V usage is TRBV27 and J usage is TRBJ1-6; 7 bases match TRBD1. Germline CDR1 MNHEY, CDR2 SMNVEV (reference sequence). V lost 5 bases to trimming and J lost 7 bases; unmatched junction nucleotides: 8. CDR3 length: 15 residues. Here the CDR3 DNA reads TGTGCCAGCAGTCCCGGGGACAGCAGAAATTCACCCCTCCACTTT. It yields the protein CASSPGDSRNSPLHF.

V gene TRBV15 combines with J gene TRBJ2-2; 9 bases line up with TRBD2. The CDR3 has 13 residues. Looked up from germline, CDR1 is LNHNV and CDR2 is YYDKDF (reference sequence). J lost 6 bases, V lost 9 bases, and 5 bases had no gene match. The CDR3 here is CATSGSRSGELFF. CDR3 sequence (DNA): TGTGCCACTAGCGGGAGTCGGTCCGGGGAGCTGTTTTTT.

The chain joins TRBV13 to TRBJ1-5; the D is unclear. V lost 1 base and J lost 8, with 9 bases in between. Per the germline V gene, CDR1 is PRHDT and CDR2 is FYEKMQ (reference sequence). The CDR3 consists of 13 residues. CDR3: CASSLAVGEPQHF. In DNA, the CDR3 is TGTGCCAGCAGCTTAGCAGTTGGTGAGCCCCAGCATTTT.

This clone was seen a few times. The CDR3 sequence: CASTSDGGNTEAFF. The CDR3 DNA reads TGTGCCAGTACCTCGGACGGAGGGAACACTGAAGCTTTCTTT. This chain uses TRBV19 with TRBJ1-1, with D uncertain. The CDR3 runs to 14 residues. Per the germline V gene, CDR1 is LNHDA and CDR2 is SQIVND (reference sequence). The ends were cut back, 7 bases at V and 1 base at J, with 13 bases in the middle.

The chain is built from TRBV7-2 and TRBJ2-7, with TRBD2 matching over 15 bases. Trimming at V came to 5 bases and at J to 4 bases, leaving 12 bases not matched to a gene. The germline V gene encodes CDR1 SGHTA and CDR2 FQGNSA. The CDR3 totals 18 residues. The CDR3 DNA sequence: TGTGCCAGCAGCCCCAGGGCCCCGGGACTAGCGGGAGGATACGAGCAGTACTTC. Translating gives CASSPRAPGLAGGYEQYF.

The V call is TRBV29-1, the J call TRBJ1-2; 9 nucleotides align to TRBD1. V shed 7 bases, J shed 2 bases, and the junction held 5 bases outside the gene matches. CDR1 SQVTM and CDR2 ANQGSEA come from the germline V gene. This CDR3 has 13 residues. The DNA for the CDR3 is TGCAGCGCGACAGGGGGTAGGAACTATGGCTACACCTTC. This gives the protein CSATGGRNYGYTF.

The chain couples TRBV30 to TRBJ2-2; 11 bases are shared with TRBD2. The length of the CDR3 is 16 residues. The germline V gene encodes CDR1 GTSNPN and CDR2 SVGIG (reference sequence). V was pared by 0 bases and J by 3 bases, with 3 bases of the junction left unmatched. In nucleotides, the CDR3 is TGTGCCTGGAGTGTACTAGCGGGGGCCCACACCGGGGAGCTGTTTTTT. It codes for CAWSVLAGAHTGELFF.

The chain has TRBV6-1 and TRBJ1-1, with 9 bases matching TRBD1. Germline-derived CDR1 and CDR2 are MNHNS and SASEGT. The CDR3 sequence is 13 residues long. V lost 0 bases, J lost 10 bases, and 3 bases stayed unmatched. The CDR3 region has the DNA TGTGCCAGCAGTGAAGCCTGGACAGGGGCAGCTTTCTTT. It codes for CASSEAWTGAAFF.